This entry lists 13 T cell receptor beta chains sequenced from one sample in a study of blood T cells in healthy people across ages. PCR was performed a second time for about 7 to 12 cycles using a sample-barcoded 5' primer and a J-beta primer mix. One entry per CDR3 protein results from TCRdb running MiXCR on the 5' RACE reads. The table shows about 1.6 million distinct CDR3 sequences, with 30% to 35% occurring only once. Sequenced sample: blood. The receptors here all came from a woman aged 25-40 years in good health.

As to this clonotype: A much larger clone differs from this one at a single base, so this may be a read error. The chain carries TRBV7-9 and TRBJ2-4; tentative D call: TRBD2 (5 bases). The CDR3 totals 12 residues. CDR1 and CDR2 (germline): SEHNR, FQNEAQ (reference sequence). The CDR3 loop is CASSQPDYEQHF. The DNA for the CDR3 is TGTGCCAGCAGTCAGCCCGACTACGAGCAGCACTTC. The variable domain in full, with the rest retrieved from reference TRBV7-9 and TRBJ2-4, is DTGVSQNPRHKITKRGQNVTFRCDPISEHNRLYWYRQTLGQGPEFLTYFQNEAQLEKSRLLSDRFSAERPKGSFSTLEIQRTEQGDSAMYLCASSQPDYEQHFGAGTRLSVL.

There are many counts of this clonotype. The chain is built from TRBV7-2 and TRBJ1-2; D call uncertain. The CDR3 is made up of 13 amino acids. The germline V gene encodes CDR1 SGHTA and CDR2 FQGNSA. Between the trimmed V and J ends, which lost 3 bases and 4 bases, there was a span of 9 bases. The CDR3 protein is CASSLARGYGYTF. DNA of the CDR3: TGTGCCAGCAGCTTGGCGCGGGGCTATGGCTACACCTTC.

V gene TRBV20-1 combines with J gene TRBJ2-3; 8 bases map to TRBD2. V was clipped by 1 base and J by 0 bases; unmatched bases: 6. Germline V gene lookup returns CDR1 DFQATT and CDR2 SNEGSKA (reference sequence). The CDR3 has 16 amino acids. CDR3 nucleotides: TGCAGTGCTAGAGGGACTAGCAGAACTAGCACAGATACGCAGTATTTT. It encodes CSARGTSRTSTDTQYF.

V gene TRBV4-1 combines with J gene TRBJ1-5; possible D gene TRBD1, 6 bases. The CDR3 has 16 amino acids. Between the trimmed V and J ends, which lost 2 bases and 6 bases, there was a span of 17 bases. The germline CDR1 and CDR2 sequences are MGHRA and YSYEKL. CDR3 DNA: TGCGCCAGCAGCCAAACAAGCCGCAGGGGCGGTCAGCCCCAGCATTTT. This translates into CASSQTSRRGGQPQHF.

The rearrangement links TRBV7-9 to TRBJ1-2, with D maybe TRBD1 (5 bases). Germline V CDR1 and CDR2: SEHNR, FQNEAQ (reference sequence). V lost 4 bases, J lost 0 bases, and 9 bases lay in between. This CDR3 spans 14 amino acids. The CDR3 protein is CASSSDIANYGYTF. The CDR3 DNA sequence: TGTGCCAGCAGCTCGGACATCGCTAACTATGGCTACACCTTC. Filled out from reference TRBV7-9 and TRBJ1-2, the complete variable domain reads DTGVSQNPRHKITKRGQNVTFRCDPISEHNRLYWYRQTLGQGPEFLTYFQNEAQLEKSRLLSDRFSAERPKGSFSTLEIQRTEQGDSAMYLCASSSDIANYGYTFGSGTRLTVV.

Comment on this clonotype: Since a much larger clone is just one base distant, this may be a read error. J is TRBJ1-4 and V is TRBV30; TRBD1 matches 8 bases. The CDR3 runs to 13 residues. The junction had 7 bases not matched to a gene; V was cut back by 5 bases and J by 8 bases. The V gene's germline CDR1 is GTSNPN and CDR2 SVGIG (reference sequence). The CDR3, as DNA: TGTGCCTGGCTGACAGGGGAGAGAGAAAAACTGTTTTTT. Translation gives CAWLTGEREKLFF. The variable domain in full, with the rest retrieved from reference TRBV30 and TRBJ1-4, is SQTIHQWPATLVQPVGSPLSLECTVEGTSNPNLYWYRQAAGRGLQLLFYSVGIGQISSEVPQNLSASRPQDRQFILSSKKLLLSDSGFYLCAWLTGEREKLFFGSGTQLSVL.

This clonotype was picked up many times. The rearrangement links TRBV29-1 to TRBJ1-2, with 8 nucleotides matching TRBD1. Germline trimming cut 6 bases from V and 4 bases from J; bases unmatched to any gene: 7. Germline CDR1 is SQVTM and CDR2 is ANQGSEA. The CDR3 has 13 amino acids. The CDR3 reads CSVREQGVYGYTF. In nucleotides, the CDR3 is TGCAGCGTCCGGGAACAGGGGGTCTATGGCTACACCTTC. The whole variable domain, filled in from reference TRBV29-1 and TRBJ1-2, reads SAVISQKPSRDICQRGTSLTIQCQVDSQVTMMFWYRQQPGQSLTLIATANQGSEATYESGFVIDKFPISRPNLTFSTLTVSNMSPEDSSIYLCSVREQGVYGYTFGSGTRLTVV.

The rearrangement links TRBV20-1 to TRBJ2-5; 10 bases are shared with TRBD2. CDR3 length: 15 residues. Germline V gene data show CDR1 as DFQATT and CDR2 as SNEGSKA (reference sequence). V dropped 3 bases and J dropped 1; count of bases not matched to a gene: 5. The chain's CDR3 is CSARASGRSQETQYF. The CDR3 DNA is TGCAGTGCTAGGGCTAGCGGGAGATCCCAAGAGACCCAGTACTTC.

The V and J genes are TRBV29-1 and TRBJ2-3, with 14 bases lining up with TRBD2. Per germline, CDR1 SQVTM and CDR2 ANQGSEA. There are 16 residues in the CDR3. The V segment lost 4 bases and the J segment 0 bases; nucleotides outside the gene matches: 3. CDR3 in amino acids: CSVGGTSGGSTDTQYF. CDR3 DNA: TGCAGCGTTGGAGGGACTAGCGGGGGAAGCACAGATACGCAGTATTTT.

This clonotype was seen more than once but under ten times. The junction and the germline gene differ at one end; a read error may be behind it. This chain connects TRBV28 to TRBJ1-2; 8 bases are a match to TRBD1. The CDR3 consists of 14 residues. Germline V gene sequence: CDR1 MDHEN, CDR2 SYDVKM. The CDR3, as DNA: TGTGCCGGCAGCTATCAGGGGGCCCGGGGTGGCTACACCTTC. This gives the protein CAGSYQGARGGYTF.

This clonotype was picked up a small number of times. The chain combines TRBV15 with TRBJ2-1; TRBD2 agrees at 10 bases. V lost 4 bases and J lost 4; bases outside the gene matches: 7. CDR1 and CDR2 (germline): LNHNV, YYDKDF (reference sequence). The CDR3 consists of 16 residues. For the CDR3, the DNA is TGTGCCACCAGCACCCTGAGCGGGAGGGCTTACAATGAGCAGTTCTTC. Translation: CATSTLSGRAYNEQFF.

The rearrangement uses TRBV27 and TRBJ2-7; D is perhaps TRBD2 (5 bases). Between the trimmed V and J ends, which lost 6 bases and 7 bases, there was a span of 16 bases. CDR3 length: 13 amino acids. Germline CDR1 is MNHEY and CDR2 is SMNVEV (reference sequence). The CDR3 coding sequence is TGTGCCAGCAGGGACGGCGTTGGGGAGGAGCAGTACTTC. Residues: CASRDGVGEEQYF.

In the case of this clonotype: Sequence at one end of the junction differs from germline and may be a read error. The chain is built from TRBV7-9 and TRBJ2-1; the D gene could be TRBD1 or TRBD2 (5 bases each). Looked up from germline, CDR1 is SEHNR and CDR2 is FQNEAQ (reference sequence). This CDR3 contains 18 residues. CDR3 residues: CASSLGFLGRLSYNEQFF. The CDR3 bases are TGTGCCAGCAGCTTAGGGTTTCTGGGACGCCTCTCCTATAATGAGCAGTTCTTC.